Listed below are T cell receptor beta chains from one sample, sequenced in a study of T cell responses to AZD1222 COVID-19 vaccine. This table comes from immunoSEQ multiplex PCR, and its TCRdb copy is limited to in-frame clones, with some not included. Here the sample spans some 96,000 clones, around 90% being singletons. This material consisted of peripheral blood, taken on day 0 of AZD1222 vaccination. These receptors came from an adult in good health. CDR3s include the opening cysteine and the closing phenylalanine or tryptophan. D genes are given only for firm matches. A clone size is listed for some rows: how often the clone was seen (once, few, many), or a class if it is expanded.

V	D	J	size	DNA	CDR3
TRBV4-1	NA	TRBJ2-7	once	TGCGCCAGCAGCCAAGAAAGTACAGGACCAACCTCCTACGAGCAGTACTTC	CASSQESTGPTSYEQYF
TRBV7-7	TRBD1	TRBJ1-4	NA	TGTGCCAGCAGCAGTCCCGGGACAGGGGTTGGTGAAAAACTGTTTTTT	CASSSPGTGVGEKLFF
TRBV2	NA	TRBJ1-5	NA	TGTGCCAGCAGTGAGGGCAGCTATCAGCCCCAGCATTTT	CASSEGSYQPQHF
TRBV30	NA	TRBJ1-4	NA	TGTGCCTGGAGTGTAGGGTCACCGAAACTGTTTTTT	CAWSVGSPKLFF
TRBV9	NA	TRBJ1-1	NA	TGTGCCAGCAGCGTAAGGATGAACACTGAAGCTTTCTTT	CASSVRMNTEAFF
TRBV9	NA	TRBJ2-5	once	TGTGCCAGCAGCCCAACGGATTCCCAAGAGACCCAGTACTTC	CASSPTDSQETQYF
TRBV25-1	TRBD2	TRBJ2-1	NA	TGTGCCAGCAGTGATTTGGCTAGCGGGAATTACAATGAGCAGTTCTTC	CASSDLASGNYNEQFF
TRBV27	NA	TRBJ2-6	NA	TGTGCCAGCAGTTTATTAAGGGGGTCTGGGGCCAACGTCCTGACTTTC	CASSLLRGSGANVLTF
TRBV6-5	TRBD1	TRBJ2-7	NA	TGTGCCACCAAGGGACAGACACACTACGAGCAGTACTTC	CATKGQTHYEQYF
TRBV6-5	NA	TRBJ2-7	NA	TGTGCCAGCAATCGGGGCCCCGTTAAATACGAGCAGTACTTC	CASNRGPVKYEQYF
TRBV27	NA	TRBJ2-3	NA	TGTGCCAGCAACCCGCTGGGCTCTAGCACAGATACGCAGTATTTT	CASNPLGSSTDTQYF
TRBV2	NA	TRBJ1-1	NA	TGTGCCAGCAGTGAATCTGGAATCCTAAGCACTGAAGCTTTCTTT	CASSESGILSTEAFF
TRBV19	TRBD1	TRBJ2-4	NA	TGTGCCAGTTCGGACAGGCGAGACATTCAGTACTTC	CASSDRRDIQYF
TRBV28	NA	TRBJ2-7	NA	TGTGCCAGCAGTTTAGACAGTTTCTACGAGCAGTACTTC	CASSLDSFYEQYF
TRBV28	TRBD1	TRBJ1-4	once	TGTGCCAGCAGCAGCCCGGGACAGCCAGATGAAAAACTGTTTTTT	CASSSPGQPDEKLFF
TRBV6-5	TRBD2	TRBJ2-1	once	TGTGCCAGCAGATTCTGGGCGGGAGGGTACAATGAGCAGTTCTTC	CASRFWAGGYNEQFF
TRBV2	TRBD1	TRBJ1-4	NA	TGTGCCAGCAGTGAAGGGACAGGCCGTGAAAAACTGTTTTTT	CASSEGTGREKLFF
TRBV27	NA	TRBJ1-6	NA	TGTGCCAGCAGTGTAAGACTCCTAAATTCACCCCTCCACTTT	CASSVRLLNSPLHF
TRBV18	NA	TRBJ1-1	once	TGTGCCAGCTCACCACCACAGATCATGAACACTGAAGCTTTCTTT	CASSPPQIMNTEAFF
TRBV27	NA	TRBJ1-4	NA	TGTGCCAGCAGTTTATCTAAAGGGTGGCAGGGAGTCGAAAAACTGTTTTTT	CASSLSKGWQGVEKLFF
TRBV29-1	NA	TRBJ1-3	NA	TGCAGCGTTGAACGGGGAGTGGATGGAAACACCATATATTTT	CSVERGVDGNTIYF
TRBV12-5	TRBD2	TRBJ2-1	NA	TGTGCTAGTGGTTGGTGGTTCGGGGGAGGGCGTCAGGACTATGAGCAGTTCTTC	CASGWWFGGGRQDYEQFF
TRBV4-2	NA	TRBJ1-1	once	TGTGCCAGCAGCCAGCCGACAGGGAACACTGAAGCTTTCTTT	CASSQPTGNTEAFF
TRBV2	TRBD2	TRBJ2-2	NA	TGTGCCAGCAATCGGGAGGAAGTCACCGGGGAGCTGTTTTTT	CASNREEVTGELFF
TRBV2	NA	TRBJ1-4	NA	TGTGCCAGCAGCCTCGGACAGTATGAAAAACTGTTTTTT	CASSLGQYEKLFF
TRBV6-5	NA	TRBJ2-7	NA	TGTGCCAGCAGTTACTCATTGGGGACCCCGGCTTACTTC	CASSYSLGTPAYF
TRBV10-3	NA	TRBJ2-7	NA	TGTGCCATCAGCCCCTCCTTCGAGCAGTACTTC	CAISPSFEQYF
TRBV5-1	NA	TRBJ1-2	NA	TGCGCCAGCAGCTTGGTTGGGTCCAACTATGGCTACACCTTC	CASSLVGSNYGYTF
TRBV18	NA	TRBJ1-5	NA	TGTGCCAGCTCCCCCGGTAGTGCGGGCAATCAGCCCCAGCATTTT	CASSPGSAGNQPQHF
TRBV2	NA	TRBJ1-4	NA	TGTGCCAGCGGCCCCCGGGAAAAACTGTTTTTT	CASGPREKLFF
TRBV6-5	TRBD2	TRBJ2-7	once	TGTGCCAGCAGGTCGACTAGCGGGAGCTACGAGCAGTACTTC	CASRSTSGSYEQYF
TRBV19	NA	TRBJ1-5	NA	TGTGCCAGTAGTATAGGACAGATGGACTATAATCAGCCCCAGCATTTT	CASSIGQMDYNQPQHF
TRBV11-2	NA	TRBJ2-5	NA	TGTGCCAGCAGCTTAAGCACTGTTAGAGAGACCCAGTACTTC	CASSLSTVRETQYF
TRBV15	NA	TRBJ1-6	NA	TGTGCCACCGCGACCGGGACCAACTCACCCCTCCACTTT	CATATGTNSPLHF
TRBV29-1	TRBD2	TRBJ2-7	few	TGCAGCGTTTCAGCGGGGGAATACGAGCAGTACTTC	CSVSAGEYEQYF
TRBV6-5	NA	TRBJ2-7	NA	TGTGCCAGCAGGACAGGAGCCAATTACGAGCAGTACTTC	CASRTGANYEQYF
TRBV27	NA	TRBJ2-7	NA	TGTGCCAGCAGTTTATCGGGCTGGACGTACTTC	CASSLSGWTYF
TRBV24-1	TRBD2	TRBJ2-1	NA	TGTGCCACCAGTGATATACTAGCGGGAGTTCCCTCCTACAATGAGCAGTTCTTC	CATSDILAGVPSYNEQFF
TRBV7-2	NA	TRBJ1-2	NA	TGTGCCAGCAACTGGGGGGTTAACTATGGCTACACCTTC	CASNWGVNYGYTF
TRBV27	NA	TRBJ2-2	NA	TGTGCCAGCAGTTTAAGGGGATACCCAAACACCGGGGAGCTGTTTTTT	CASSLRGYPNTGELFF
TRBV28	TRBD1	TRBJ2-6	NA	TGTGCCAGCAGTTTATCCCGGACAGGGCGCCCATCTGGGGCCAACGTCCTGACTTTC	CASSLSRTGRPSGANVLTF
TRBV5-1	NA	TRBJ2-1	NA	TGCGCCAGCAGCTTGGATCTGGGAACTTACAATGAGCAGTTCTTC	CASSLDLGTYNEQFF
TRBV27	NA	TRBJ1-5	NA	TGTGCCAGCAGTCCTCCACAGGGACAGCCCCAGCATTTT	CASSPPQGQPQHF
TRBV6-5	NA	TRBJ1-2	NA	TGTGCCAGCAAAACAGGGATGATGGATGGCTACACCTTC	CASKTGMMDGYTF
TRBV15	NA	TRBJ1-5	NA	TGTGCCACCAGCAGAGAAACTTCTTATCAGCCCCAGCATTTT	CATSRETSYQPQHF
TRBV27	NA	TRBJ1-3	NA	TGTGCCAGCAGTAAAGGAAACACCATATATTTT	CASSKGNTIYF
TRBV7-9	NA	TRBJ1-1	NA	TGTGCCAGCAGCTCAAGGTACACTGAAGCTTTCTTT	CASSSRYTEAFF
TRBV5-4	NA	TRBJ2-3	NA	TGTGCCAGCAGCCCCCCGGGACCCGTCGGAGATACGCAGTATTTT	CASSPPGPVGDTQYF
TRBV29-1	NA	TRBJ1-2	NA	TGCAGCGTAGAGTTTAACTATGGCTACACCTTC	CSVEFNYGYTF
TRBV27	NA	TRBJ2-1	NA	TGTGCCAGCAGCCTCAGGGTAGTAGGTTCCTACAATGAGCAGTTCTTC	CASSLRVVGSYNEQFF
TRBV5-4	NA	TRBJ1-2	few	TGTGCCAGCAGCCTGGGGGGTAGGGGCCGCGACTATGGCTACACCTTC	CASSLGGRGRDYGYTF
TRBV2	NA	TRBJ2-7	NA	TGTGCCAGCAGTGAAGGTCGGAACATCTACGAGCAGTACTTC	CASSEGRNIYEQYF
TRBV19	TRBD1	TRBJ2-7	NA	TGTGCCAGTAGTACGGACAGGAATTACGAGCAGTACTTC	CASSTDRNYEQYF
TRBV28	NA	TRBJ1-5	once	TGTGCCAGCAGTTTGGTCAGCTTTTATAGCAATCAGCCCCAGCATTTT	CASSLVSFYSNQPQHF
TRBV5-8	NA	TRBJ2-1	NA	TGTGCCAGCAGCATGGACGGTGACTCCTACAATGAGCAGTTCTTC	CASSMDGDSYNEQFF
TRBV5-1	NA	TRBJ1-2	NA	TGCGCCAGCAGCCCTGGGGGGGCAGACTGGGGTGGCTACACCTTC	CASSPGGADWGGYTF
TRBV12-3/TRBV12-4	TRBD2	TRBJ2-5	NA	TGTGCCAGCCGGCGGGAGGAAGAGACCCAGTACTTC	CASRREEETQYF
TRBV15	NA	TRBJ2-7	NA	TGTGCCACCAGCAGAGTCCAGGGTCTGGCCGAGCAGTACTTC	CATSRVQGLAEQYF
TRBV19	NA	TRBJ1-5	NA	TGTGCCAGTAATAACGGAAATAGCAATCAGCCCCAGCATTTT	CASNNGNSNQPQHF